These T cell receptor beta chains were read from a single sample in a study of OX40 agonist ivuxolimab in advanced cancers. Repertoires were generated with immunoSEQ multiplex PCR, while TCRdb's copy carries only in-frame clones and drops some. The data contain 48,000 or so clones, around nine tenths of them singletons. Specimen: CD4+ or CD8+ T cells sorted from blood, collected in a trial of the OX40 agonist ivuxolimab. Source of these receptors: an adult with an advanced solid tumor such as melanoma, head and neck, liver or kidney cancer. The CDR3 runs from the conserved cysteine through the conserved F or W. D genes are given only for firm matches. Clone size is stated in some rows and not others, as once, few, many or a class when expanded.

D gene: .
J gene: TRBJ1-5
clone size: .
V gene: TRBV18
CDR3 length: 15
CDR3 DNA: TGTGCCAGCTCACCGGGAGAAGTTAGCAATCAGCCCCAGCATTTT
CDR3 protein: CASSPGEVSNQPQHF

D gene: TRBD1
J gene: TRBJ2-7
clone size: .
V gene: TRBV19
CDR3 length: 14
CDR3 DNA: TGTGCCAGTAGAAGGGACAGCGATAACTACGAGCAGTACTTC
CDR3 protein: CASRRDSDNYEQYF

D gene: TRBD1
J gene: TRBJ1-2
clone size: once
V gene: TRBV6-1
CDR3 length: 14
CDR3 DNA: TGTTCTGCGGACAGGGAGGTAGTAGGCTATGGCTACACCTTC
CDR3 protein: CSADREVVGYGYTF

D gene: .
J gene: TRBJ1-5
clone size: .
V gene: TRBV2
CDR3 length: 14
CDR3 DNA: TGTGCCAGCAGTGGTGCAACGACCTATCAGCCCCAGCATTTT
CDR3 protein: CASSGATTYQPQHF

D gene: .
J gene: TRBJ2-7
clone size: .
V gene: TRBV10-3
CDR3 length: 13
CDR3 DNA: TGTGCCATCAACCCAGGGTTAGGGGACGAGCAGTACTTC
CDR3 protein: CAINPGLGDEQYF

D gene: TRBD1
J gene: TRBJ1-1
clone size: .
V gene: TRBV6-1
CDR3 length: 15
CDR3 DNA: TGTGCCAGCAGTGAAGGGACAGGGTGGAACACTGAAGCTTTCTTT
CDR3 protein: CASSEGTGWNTEAFF

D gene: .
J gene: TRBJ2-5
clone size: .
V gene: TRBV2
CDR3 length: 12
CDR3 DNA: TGTGCCGGACGAGCGGATTACGAGACCCAGTACTTC
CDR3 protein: CAGRADYETQYF

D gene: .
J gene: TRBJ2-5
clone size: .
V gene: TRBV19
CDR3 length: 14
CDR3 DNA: TGTGCCAGTAGTTCAAGCGGGTCACCCGAGACCCAGTACTTC
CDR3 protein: CASSSSGSPETQYF

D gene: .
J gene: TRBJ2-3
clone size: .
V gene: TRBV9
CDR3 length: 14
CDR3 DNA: TGTGCCAGCAGCGTAGTAGGGGCCACAGATACGCAGTATTTT
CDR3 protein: CASSVVGATDTQYF

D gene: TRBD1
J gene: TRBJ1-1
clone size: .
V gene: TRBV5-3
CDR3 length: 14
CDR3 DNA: TGTGCCAGCAGCTTGGGGACAGGGAACACTGAAGCTTTCTTT
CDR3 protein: CASSLGTGNTEAFF

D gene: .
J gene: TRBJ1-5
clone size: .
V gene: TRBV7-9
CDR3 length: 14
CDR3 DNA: TGTGCCAGCAGCTTATCAGGGGAGGGTCAGCCCCAGCATTTT
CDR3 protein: CASSLSGEGQPQHF

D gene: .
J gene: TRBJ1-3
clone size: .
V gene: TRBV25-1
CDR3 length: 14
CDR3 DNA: TGTGCCAGCGGACCAGCCCCGTCCGGAAACACCATATATTTT
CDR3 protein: CASGPAPSGNTIYF

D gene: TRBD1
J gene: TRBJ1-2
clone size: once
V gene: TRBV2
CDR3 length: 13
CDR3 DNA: TGTGCCAGCAAAAGGGACAGGGCGGAGGGCTACACCTTC
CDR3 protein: CASKRDRAEGYTF

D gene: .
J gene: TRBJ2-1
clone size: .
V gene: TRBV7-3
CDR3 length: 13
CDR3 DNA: TGTGCCAGCAGCCCCCCGGGCATCAATGAGCAGTTCTTC
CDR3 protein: CASSPPGINEQFF

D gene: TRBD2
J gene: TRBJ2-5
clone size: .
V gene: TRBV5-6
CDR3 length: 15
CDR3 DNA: TGTGCCAGCAGCTTGGCTAGCGGCCTCCAAGAGACCCAGTACTTC
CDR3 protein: CASSLASGLQETQYF

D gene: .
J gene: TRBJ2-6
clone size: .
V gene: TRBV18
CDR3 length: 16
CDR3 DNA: TGTGCCAGCTCCGGGGGTACCTTGGTTGGGGCCAACGTCCTGACTTTC
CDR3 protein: CASSGGTLVGANVLTF

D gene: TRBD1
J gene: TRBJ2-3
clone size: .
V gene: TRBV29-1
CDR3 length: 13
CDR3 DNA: TGCAGCGCGGGACAGGAGAGCACAGATACGCAGTATTTT
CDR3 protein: CSAGQESTDTQYF

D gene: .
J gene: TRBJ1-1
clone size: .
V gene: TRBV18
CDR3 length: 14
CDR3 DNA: TGTGCCAGCTCCCTCAGGGCTCTTAACACTGAAGCTTTCTTT
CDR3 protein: CASSLRALNTEAFF

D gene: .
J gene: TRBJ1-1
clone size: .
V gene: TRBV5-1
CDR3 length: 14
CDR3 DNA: TGCGCCAGCAGCTTGGACAGGGTAAACACTGAAGCTTTCTTT
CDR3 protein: CASSLDRVNTEAFF

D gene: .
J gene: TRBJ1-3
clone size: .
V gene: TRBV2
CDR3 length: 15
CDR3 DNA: TGTGCCAGCAGTGGGCGGGGCAACTCTGGAAACACCATATATTTT
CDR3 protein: CASSGRGNSGNTIYF

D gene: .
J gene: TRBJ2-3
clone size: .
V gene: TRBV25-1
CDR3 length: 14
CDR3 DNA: TGTGCCAGCAGTGAATCGACCTACACAGATACGCAGTATTTT
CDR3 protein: CASSESTYTDTQYF

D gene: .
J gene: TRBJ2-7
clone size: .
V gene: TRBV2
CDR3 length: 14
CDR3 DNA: TGTGCCAGCGGCGGGGCAGGGAGCTCCTACGAGCAGTACTTC
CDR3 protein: CASGGAGSSYEQYF

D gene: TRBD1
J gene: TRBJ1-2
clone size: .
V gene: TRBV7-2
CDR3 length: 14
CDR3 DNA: TGTGCCAGCAGCTTAGCCACAGGGGGGTATGGCTACACCTTC
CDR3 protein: CASSLATGGYGYTF

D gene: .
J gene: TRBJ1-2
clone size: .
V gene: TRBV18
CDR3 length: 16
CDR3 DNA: TGTGCCAGCTCACCACGTGATACGACCCTCAACTATGGCTACACCTTC
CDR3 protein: CASSPRDTTLNYGYTF

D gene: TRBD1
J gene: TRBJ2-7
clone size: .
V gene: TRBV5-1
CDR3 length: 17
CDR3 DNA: TGCGCCAGCAGCTTGGGGGTGGGACAGGGTAGCTCCTACGAGCAGTACTTC
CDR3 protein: CASSLGVGQGSSYEQYF

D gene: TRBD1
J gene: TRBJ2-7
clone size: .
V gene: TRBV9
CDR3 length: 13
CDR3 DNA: TGTGCCAGCAGCGAGCGACAGGGTGACGAGCAGTACTTC
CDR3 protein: CASSERQGDEQYF

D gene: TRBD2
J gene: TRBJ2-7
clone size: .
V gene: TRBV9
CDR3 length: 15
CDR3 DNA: TGTGCCAGCAGCGTGGGACTAGCGGAGGAGTACGAGCAGTACTTC
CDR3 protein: CASSVGLAEEYEQYF

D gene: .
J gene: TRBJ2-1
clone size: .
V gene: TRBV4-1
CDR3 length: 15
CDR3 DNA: TGCGCCAGCAGCCAAGTCGGAATTTTCAGGGGCTCCCTGTTCTTC
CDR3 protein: CASSQVGIFRGSLFF

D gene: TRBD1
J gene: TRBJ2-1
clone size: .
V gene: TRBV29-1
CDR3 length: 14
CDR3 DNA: TGCAGCGGAAAAGGACAGGGCCTCAACAATGAGCAGTTCTTC
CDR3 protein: CSGKGQGLNNEQFF

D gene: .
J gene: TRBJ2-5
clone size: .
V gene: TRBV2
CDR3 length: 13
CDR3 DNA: TGTGCCAGCAGTGTGAGGAGGGAAGGGACCCAGTACTTC
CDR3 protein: CASSVRREGTQYF

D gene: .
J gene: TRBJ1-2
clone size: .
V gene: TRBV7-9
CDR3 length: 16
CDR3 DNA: TGTGCCAGCAGCTTAAGTGTAGTCAGGCGGAGCGATGGCTACACCTTC
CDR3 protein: CASSLSVVRRSDGYTF

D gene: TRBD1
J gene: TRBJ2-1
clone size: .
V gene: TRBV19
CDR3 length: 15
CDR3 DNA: TGTGCCAGTAGCCCCCGGACAGGCCAAAACAATGAGCAGTTCTTC
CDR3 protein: CASSPRTGQNNEQFF

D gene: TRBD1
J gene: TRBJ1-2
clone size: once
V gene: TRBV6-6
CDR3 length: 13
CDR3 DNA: TGTGCCAGCACCGCCAGGGGGAACTATGGCTACACCTTC
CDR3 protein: CASTARGNYGYTF

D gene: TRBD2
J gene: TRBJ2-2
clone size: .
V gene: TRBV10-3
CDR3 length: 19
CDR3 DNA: TGTGCCATCAGTGAGTCGACTTTGGGCGGGAGCCTTAACACCGGGGAGCTGTTTTTT
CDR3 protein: CAISESTLGGSLNTGELFF

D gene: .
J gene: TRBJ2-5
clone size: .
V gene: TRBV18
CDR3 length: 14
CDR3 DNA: TGTGCCAGTAAAGCAGGGAACTCCCAAGAGACCCAGTACTTC
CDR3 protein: CASKAGNSQETQYF

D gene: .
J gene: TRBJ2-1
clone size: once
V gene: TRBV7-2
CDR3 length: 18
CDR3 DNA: TGTGCCAGCAGCTTAGAAGGATTGGGGAGCTTCTCCTACAATGAGCAGTTCTTC
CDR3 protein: CASSLEGLGSFSYNEQFF

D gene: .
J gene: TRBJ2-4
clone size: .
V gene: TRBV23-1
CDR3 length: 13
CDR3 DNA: TGCGCCAGCGGTAGCGAGACCAAAAACATTCAGTACTTC
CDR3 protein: CASGSETKNIQYF

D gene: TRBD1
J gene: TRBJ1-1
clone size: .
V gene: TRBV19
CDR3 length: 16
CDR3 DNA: TGTGCCAGTAGTCTCCGGGACAGGTTTTGGGGCACTGAAGCTTTCTTT
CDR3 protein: CASSLRDRFWGTEAFF

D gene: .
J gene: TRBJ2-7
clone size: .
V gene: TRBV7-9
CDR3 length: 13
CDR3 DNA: TGTGCCAGCAGCCAACTGGGGACGGCCGAGCAGTACTTC
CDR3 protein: CASSQLGTAEQYF

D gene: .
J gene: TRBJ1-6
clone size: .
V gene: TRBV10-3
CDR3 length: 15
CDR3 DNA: TGTGCCATCAGCTTACAGGGCAGTCAGGATTCACCCCTCCACTTT
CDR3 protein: CAISLQGSQDSPLHF

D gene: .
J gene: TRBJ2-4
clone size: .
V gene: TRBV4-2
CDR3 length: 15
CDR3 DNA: TGTGCCAGCAGCCAAGATTCCAGGGTGGGGGACATTCAGTACTTC
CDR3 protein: CASSQDSRVGDIQYF

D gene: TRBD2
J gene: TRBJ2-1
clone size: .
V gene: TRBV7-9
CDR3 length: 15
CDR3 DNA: TGTGCCAGCACACGGTCCGGGACTACAAACAATGAGCAGTTCTTC
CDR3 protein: CASTRSGTTNNEQFF

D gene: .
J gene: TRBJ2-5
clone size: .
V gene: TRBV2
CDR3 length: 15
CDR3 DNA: TGTGCCAGCAGGGATACCACAGGGGCGGGGGAGACCCAGTACTTC
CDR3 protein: CASRDTTGAGETQYF

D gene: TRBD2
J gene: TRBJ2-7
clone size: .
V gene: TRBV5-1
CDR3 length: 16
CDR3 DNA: TGCGCCAGCAGCTTTAACCTCGGTTCGGGAGGCGTCGAGCAGTACTTC
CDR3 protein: CASSFNLGSGGVEQYF

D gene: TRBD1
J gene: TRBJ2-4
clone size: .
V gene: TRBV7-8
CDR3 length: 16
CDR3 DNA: TGTGCCAGCAGCTCCGGGACAGAGCTAGCCAAAAACATTCAGTACTTC
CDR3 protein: CASSSGTELAKNIQYF

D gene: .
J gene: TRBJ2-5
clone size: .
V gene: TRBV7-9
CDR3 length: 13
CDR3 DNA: TGTGCCAGCCTCTTAGACAGGTCAGAGACCCAGTACTTC
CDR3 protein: CASLLDRSETQYF

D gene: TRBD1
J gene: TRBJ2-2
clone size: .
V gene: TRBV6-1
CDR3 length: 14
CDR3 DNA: TGTGCCAGCAATCCGGGACAGAGCACCGGGGAGCTGTTTTTT
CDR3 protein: CASNPGQSTGELFF

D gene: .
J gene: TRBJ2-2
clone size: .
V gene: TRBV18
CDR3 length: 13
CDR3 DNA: TGTGCCAGCTCACCACAGGCCGAAGGGGAGCTGTTTTTT
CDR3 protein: CASSPQAEGELFF

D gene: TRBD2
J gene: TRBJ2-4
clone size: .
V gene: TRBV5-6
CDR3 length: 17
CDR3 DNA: TGTGCCAGCAGCCGACAGCTAGCGGGGGGGCGAAAAAACATTCAGTACTTC
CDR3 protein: CASSRQLAGGRKNIQYF